This T cell receptor beta chain was sequenced during a study of human T cells and chemical hapten exposure. Overall study: Upper-back patches of 0.01% DPC were read at 6 days.

Trimming took 0 bases from V and 4 from J, leaving 18 bases between them. Germline values: CDR1 MGHRA, CDR2 YSYEKL. The CDR3 loop spans 17 amino acids. Time point defined: patch test 3, about 24 weeks after DPC sensitization. Treatment: therapeutic diphenylcyclopropenone sensitization with weekly scalp DPC. Study outcomes and limitations: DPC sensitization did not alter TCRs above 1 in 1000 frequency.

This clonotype was seen only a few times. Its cognate antigen is unknown. TCRdb called the RACE reads again in MiXCR, with one record for every CDR3 protein. The table has roughly 100,000 distinct CDR3 sequences, less than 40% seen once; the top ten hold less than 3%. The TCR originated in a man in his forties with alopecia areata. Some clones in this sample may be carry-over from other donors' samples. The specimen comprised whole blood, sampled in connection with sensitization to the hapten diphenylcyclopropenone (DPC). The chain combines TRBV4-1 with TRBJ2-5; the D gene is possibly TRBD1 (8 bases). CDR3 residues: CASSQDGRGPGGETQYF. DNA for the CDR3: TGCGCCAGCAGCCAAGATGGCAGGGGGCCGGGGGGAGAGACCCAGTACTTC.